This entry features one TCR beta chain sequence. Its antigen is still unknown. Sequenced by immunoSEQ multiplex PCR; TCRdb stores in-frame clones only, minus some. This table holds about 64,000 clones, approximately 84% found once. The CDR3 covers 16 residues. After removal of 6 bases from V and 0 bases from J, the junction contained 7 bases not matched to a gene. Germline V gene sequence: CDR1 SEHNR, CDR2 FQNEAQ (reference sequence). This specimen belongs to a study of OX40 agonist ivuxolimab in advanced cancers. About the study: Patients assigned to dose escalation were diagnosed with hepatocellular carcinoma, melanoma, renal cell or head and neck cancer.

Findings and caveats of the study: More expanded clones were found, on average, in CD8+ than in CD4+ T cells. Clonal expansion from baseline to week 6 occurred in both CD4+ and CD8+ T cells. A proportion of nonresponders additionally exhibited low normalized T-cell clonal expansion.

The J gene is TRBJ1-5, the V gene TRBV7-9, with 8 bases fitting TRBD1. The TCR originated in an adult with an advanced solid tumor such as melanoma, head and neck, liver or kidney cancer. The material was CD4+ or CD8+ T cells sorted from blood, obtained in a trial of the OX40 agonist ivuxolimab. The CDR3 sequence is CASSRSGTGSNQPQHF. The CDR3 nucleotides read TGTGCCAGCAGTAGATCGGGGACAGGTAGCAATCAGCCCCAGCATTTT.